Listed below are T cell receptor beta chains from one sample, sequenced in a study of blood T cell repertoires in COVID-19. The data were produced by immunoSEQ multiplex PCR, yet TCRdb's version contains in-frame clones alone and is incomplete. The sample contains hundreds of thousands of clones, over 80% of which appear only once. Sequencing was done on a sample of peripheral blood. The receptor source for this set is a middle-aged man with acute or convalescent COVID-19. Each CDR3 is given with its conserved first and last residue. The D gene is left open where the match is weak. Size is omitted from some rows. Given values are once, few, many or a class for expanded clones.

v_gene	d_gene	abundance	j_gene	CDR3nt	CDR3aa
TRBV28	.	.	TRBJ2-7	TGTGCCAGCAGTTGGGCCCTTTACGAGCAGTACTTC	CASSWALYEQYF
TRBV27	TRBD1	.	TRBJ1-1	TGTGCCAGCAGAGACAGGGTAGGTTTGGCTGAAGCTTTCTTT	CASRDRVGLAEAFF
TRBV19	TRBD2	once	TRBJ2-1	TGTGCCAGTAAAGGACTAGCGGGAGGCGGCAATGAGCAGTTCTTC	CASKGLAGGGNEQFF
TRBV18	.	.	TRBJ1-1	TGTGCCAGCTCACCAGAGGGAGACACTGAAGCTTTCTTT	CASSPEGDTEAFF
TRBV10-3	TRBD2	once	TRBJ2-1	TGTGCCATCAGTGAGTCGGGACTAGCCGTCCACTCCTACAATGAGCAGTTCTTC	CAISESGLAVHSYNEQFF
TRBV13	TRBD1	.	TRBJ2-5	TGTGCCAGCAGCCGCCGCCAGGGGGCGCAGACCCAGTACTTC	CASSRRQGAQTQYF
TRBV12-3/TRBV12-4	TRBD1	once	TRBJ2-7	TGTGCCAGCAGTTGGACAGGGGCATACGAGCAGTACTTC	CASSWTGAYEQYF
TRBV7-8	TRBD1	.	TRBJ1-6	TGTGCCAGCAGCCGAGGGGGCACAAGCTCACCCCTCCACTTT	CASSRGGTSSPLHF
TRBV29-1	TRBD1	.	TRBJ2-3	TGCAGCGTTGGGGACAGGGCCTTCACTAGCACAGATACGCAGTATTTT	CSVGDRAFTSTDTQYF
TRBV19	TRBD1	.	TRBJ1-2	TGTGCCAGTACCGTACGACAGGGGACGAACTATGGCTACACCTTC	CASTVRQGTNYGYTF
TRBV15	TRBD1	.	TRBJ1-2	TGTGCCACCAGCAGAAGACAGGGTAGTTTATCACCATATGGCTACACCTTC	CATSRRQGSLSPYGYTF
TRBV4-1	TRBD2	.	TRBJ2-1	TGCGCCAGCAGCCACCCTAGCGGGAGGGCTGGAAATGAGCAGTTCTTC	CASSHPSGRAGNEQFF
TRBV27	TRBD1	.	TRBJ1-1	TGTGCCAGCACTCCAAGGACAGGGCAAAGGAAGAAGGCTTTCTTT	CASTPRTGQRKKAFF
TRBV5-6	TRBD1	.	TRBJ1-2	TGTGCCAGCAGCATTCAGGGGGGAGGAAACTATGGCTACACCTTC	CASSIQGGGNYGYTF
TRBV15	TRBD2	.	TRBJ2-1	TGTGCCACCAGCCCCCAGCGGGAGTCTGTTAATGAGCAGTTCTTC	CATSPQRESVNEQFF
TRBV7-3	.	once	TRBJ2-1	TGTGCCAGCAGCTTAACCAGGCTTTCCTCCTACAATGAGCAGTTCTTC	CASSLTRLSSYNEQFF
TRBV5-1	.	.	TRBJ1-1	TGCGCCAGCAGAATGACAGTCACGAACACTGAAGCTTTCTTT	CASRMTVTNTEAFF
TRBV19	TRBD2	once	TRBJ2-2	TGTGCCAGTAGTCGGACTAGCGATCTCACCGGGGAGCTGTTTTTT	CASSRTSDLTGELFF
TRBV9	.	.	TRBJ1-4	TGTGCCAGCAGCGGCGGGCGATATAATGAAAAACTGTTTTTT	CASSGGRYNEKLFF
TRBV3-1/TRBV3-2	TRBD1	.	TRBJ2-5	TGTGCCAGCAGCCCCAGACAGGGGGGGACCCAGTACTTC	CASSPRQGGTQYF
TRBV19	.	once	TRBJ1-1	TGTGCCAGTTTGGCTGGGAACACTGAAGCTTTCTTT	CASLAGNTEAFF